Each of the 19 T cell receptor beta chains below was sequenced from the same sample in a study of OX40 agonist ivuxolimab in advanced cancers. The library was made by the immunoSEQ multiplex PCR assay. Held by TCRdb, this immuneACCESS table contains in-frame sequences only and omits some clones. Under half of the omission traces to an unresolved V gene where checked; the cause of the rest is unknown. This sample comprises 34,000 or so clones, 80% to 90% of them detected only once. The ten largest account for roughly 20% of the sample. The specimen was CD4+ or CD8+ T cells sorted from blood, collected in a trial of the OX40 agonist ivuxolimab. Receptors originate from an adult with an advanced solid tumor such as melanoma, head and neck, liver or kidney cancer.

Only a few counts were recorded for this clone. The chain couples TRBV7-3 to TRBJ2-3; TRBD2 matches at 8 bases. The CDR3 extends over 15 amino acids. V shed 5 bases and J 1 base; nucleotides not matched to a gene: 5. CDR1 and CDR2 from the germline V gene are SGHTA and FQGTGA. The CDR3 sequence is CASSRFSGGTDTQYF. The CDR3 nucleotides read TGTGCCAGCAGCCGTTTTAGCGGGGGCACAGATACGCAGTATTTT.

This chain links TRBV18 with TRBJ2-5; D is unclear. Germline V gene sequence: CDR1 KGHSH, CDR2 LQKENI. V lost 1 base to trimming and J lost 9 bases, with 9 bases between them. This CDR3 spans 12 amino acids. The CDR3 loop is CASSPRAGAQYF. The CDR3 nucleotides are TGTGCCAGCTCACCACGGGCCGGAGCCCAGTACTTC.

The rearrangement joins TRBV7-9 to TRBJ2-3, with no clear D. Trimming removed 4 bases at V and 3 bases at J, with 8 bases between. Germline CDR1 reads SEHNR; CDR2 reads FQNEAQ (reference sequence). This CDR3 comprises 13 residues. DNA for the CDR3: TGTGCCAGCAGCTCAGGTGTTACAGATACGCAGTATTTT. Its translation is CASSSGVTDTQYF. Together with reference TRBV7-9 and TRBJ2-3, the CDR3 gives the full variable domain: DTGVSQNPRHKITKRGQNVTFRCDPISEHNRLYWYRQTLGQGPEFLTYFQNEAQLEKSRLLSDRFSAERPKGSFSTLEIQRTEQGDSAMYLCASSSGVTDTQYFGPGTRLTVL.

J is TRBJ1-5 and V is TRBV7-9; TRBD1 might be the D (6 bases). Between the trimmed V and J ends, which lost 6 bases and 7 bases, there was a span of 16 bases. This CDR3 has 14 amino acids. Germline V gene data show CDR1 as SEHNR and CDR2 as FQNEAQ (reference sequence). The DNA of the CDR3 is TGTGCCAGCAGTTACACAGGGAGGGAACAGCCCCAGCATTTT. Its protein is CASSYTGREQPQHF.

Here the CDR3 reads CASSRDGSNSFRPQHF. CDR3 in DNA: TGTGCCAGCAGCCGGGACGGCAGCAACTCCTTTAGGCCCCAGCATTTT. The chain couples TRBV5-5 to TRBJ1-5; tentative D call: TRBD1 (5 bases). This CDR3 is 16 amino acids long. Germline CDR1 SGHKS, CDR2 YYEKEE (reference sequence). V lost 4 bases to trimming and J lost 9 bases, with 23 bases between them.

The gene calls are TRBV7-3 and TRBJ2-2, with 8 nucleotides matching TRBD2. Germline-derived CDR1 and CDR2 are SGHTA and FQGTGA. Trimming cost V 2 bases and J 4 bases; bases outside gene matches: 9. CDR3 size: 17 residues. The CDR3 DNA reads TGTGCCAGCAGCTTATCCATCAGCGGGAGTTCCACCGGGGAGCTGTTTTTT. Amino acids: CASSLSISGSSTGELFF. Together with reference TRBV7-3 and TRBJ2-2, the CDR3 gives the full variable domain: GAGVSQTPSNKVTEKGKYVELRCDPISGHTALYWYRQSLGQGPEFLIYFQGTGAADDSGLPNDRFFAVRPEGSVSTLKIQRTERGDSAVYLCASSLSISGSSTGELFFGEGSRLTVL.

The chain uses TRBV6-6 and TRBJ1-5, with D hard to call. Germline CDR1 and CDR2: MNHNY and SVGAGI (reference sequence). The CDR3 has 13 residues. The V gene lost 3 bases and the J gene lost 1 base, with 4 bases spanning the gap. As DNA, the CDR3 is TGTGCCAGCAGTTATGACAGCAATCAGCCCCAGCATTTT. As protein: CASSYDSNQPQHF.

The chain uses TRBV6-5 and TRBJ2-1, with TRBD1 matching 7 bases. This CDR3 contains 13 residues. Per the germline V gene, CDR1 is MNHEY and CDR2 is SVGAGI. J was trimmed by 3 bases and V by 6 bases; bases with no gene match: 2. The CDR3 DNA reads TGTGCCAGCAGGCCAGGGGGCTACAATGAGCAGTTCTTC. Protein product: CASRPGGYNEQFF.

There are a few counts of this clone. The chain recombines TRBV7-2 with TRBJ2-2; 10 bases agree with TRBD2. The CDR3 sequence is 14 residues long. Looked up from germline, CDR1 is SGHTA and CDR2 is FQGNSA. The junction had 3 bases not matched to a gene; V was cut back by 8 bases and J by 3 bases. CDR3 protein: CASASGGYTGELFF. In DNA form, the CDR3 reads TGTGCCAGCGCTAGCGGGGGTTACACCGGGGAGCTGTTTTTT.

CDR3 sequence (DNA): TGTGCCAGCAGCTTACGCCCCACAGTCGGGCACGAGCAGTACTTC. Translated, it gives CASSLRPTVGHEQYF. The rearrangement links TRBV7-3 to TRBJ2-7; D is unclear. V gave up 2 bases and J gave up 5 bases, with 16 bases separating them. The V gene's germline CDR1 is SGHTA and CDR2 FQGTGA. The CDR3 spans 15 residues.

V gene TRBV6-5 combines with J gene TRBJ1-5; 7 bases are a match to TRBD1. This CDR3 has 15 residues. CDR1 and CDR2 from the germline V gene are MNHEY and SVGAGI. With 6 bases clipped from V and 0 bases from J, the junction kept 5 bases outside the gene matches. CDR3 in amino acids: CASSPQGLSNQPQHF. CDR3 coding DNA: TGTGCCAGCAGCCCACAGGGGCTTAGCAATCAGCCCCAGCATTTT.

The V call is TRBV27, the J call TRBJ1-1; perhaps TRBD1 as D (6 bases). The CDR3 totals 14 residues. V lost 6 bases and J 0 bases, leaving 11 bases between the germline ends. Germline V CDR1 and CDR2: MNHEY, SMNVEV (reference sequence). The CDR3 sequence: CASRRTGMNTEAFF. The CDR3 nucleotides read TGTGCCAGCAGGAGAACAGGGATGAACACTGAAGCTTTCTTT.

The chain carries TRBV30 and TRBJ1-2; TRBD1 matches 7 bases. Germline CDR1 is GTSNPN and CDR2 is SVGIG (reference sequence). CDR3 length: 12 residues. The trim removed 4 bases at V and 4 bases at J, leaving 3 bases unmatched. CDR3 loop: CAWTGGGYGYTF. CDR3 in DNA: TGTGCCTGGACAGGGGGTGGCTATGGCTACACCTTC. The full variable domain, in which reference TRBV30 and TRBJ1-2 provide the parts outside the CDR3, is SQTIHQWPATLVQPVGSPLSLECTVEGTSNPNLYWYRQAAGRGLQLLFYSVGIGQISSEVPQNLSASRPQDRQFILSSKKLLLSDSGFYLCAWTGGGYGYTFGSGTRLTVV.

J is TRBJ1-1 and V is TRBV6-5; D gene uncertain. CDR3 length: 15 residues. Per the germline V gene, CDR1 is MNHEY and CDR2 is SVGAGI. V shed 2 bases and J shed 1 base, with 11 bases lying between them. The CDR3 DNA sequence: TGTGCCAGCAGTTACGGGTTCACACGGAACACTGAAGCTTTCTTT. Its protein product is CASSYGFTRNTEAFF.

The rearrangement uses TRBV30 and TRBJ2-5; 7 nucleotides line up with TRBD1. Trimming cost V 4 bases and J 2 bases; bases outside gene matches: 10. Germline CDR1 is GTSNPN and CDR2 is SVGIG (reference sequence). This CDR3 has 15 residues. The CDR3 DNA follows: TGTGCCTGGATGCGAGGACAGGCACCTCAAGAGACCCAGTACTTC. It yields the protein CAWMRGQAPQETQYF. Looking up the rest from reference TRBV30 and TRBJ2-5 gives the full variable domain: SQTIHQWPATLVQPVGSPLSLECTVEGTSNPNLYWYRQAAGRGLQLLFYSVGIGQISSEVPQNLSASRPQDRQFILSSKKLLLSDSGFYLCAWMRGQAPQETQYFGPGTRLLVL.

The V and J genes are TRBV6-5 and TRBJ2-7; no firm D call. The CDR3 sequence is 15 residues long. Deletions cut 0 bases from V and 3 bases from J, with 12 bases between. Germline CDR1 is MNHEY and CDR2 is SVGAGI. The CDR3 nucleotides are TGTGCCAGCAGTTACTCGAATCAGGCCCGCTACGAGCAGTACTTC. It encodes CASSYSNQARYEQYF.

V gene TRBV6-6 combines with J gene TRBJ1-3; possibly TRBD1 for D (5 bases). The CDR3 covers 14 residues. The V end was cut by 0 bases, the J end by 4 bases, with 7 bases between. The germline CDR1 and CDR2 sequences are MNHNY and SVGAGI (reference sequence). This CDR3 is CASSYSRGGNTIYF. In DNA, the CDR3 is TGTGCCAGCAGTTACTCGAGGGGAGGAAACACCATATATTTT.

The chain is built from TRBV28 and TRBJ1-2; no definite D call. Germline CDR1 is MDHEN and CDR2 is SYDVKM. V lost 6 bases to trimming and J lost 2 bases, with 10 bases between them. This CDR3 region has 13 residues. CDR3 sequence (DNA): TGTGCCAGCAGGCTTACAAGAAACTATGGCTACACCTTC. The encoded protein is CASRLTRNYGYTF.

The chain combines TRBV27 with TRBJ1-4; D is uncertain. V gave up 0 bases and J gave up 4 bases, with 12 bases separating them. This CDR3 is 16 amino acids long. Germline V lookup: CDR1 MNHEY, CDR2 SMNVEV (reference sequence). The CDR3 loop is CASSLSIRQINEKLFF. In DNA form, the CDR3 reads TGTGCCAGCAGTTTATCGATTCGGCAGATTAATGAAAAACTGTTTTTT.